The rows below give T cell receptor beta chains drawn from one sample of a study of immune cell composition in non-small cell lung cancer. Only in-frame clones appear in the TCRdb table, and some are missing; sequencing was by immunoSEQ multiplex PCR. The sample lists over 3,000 clones, around three quarters seen once, with about 4% in the top ten. The sequencing sample was made of lung tumor tissue. These TCRs come from a human donor with non-small cell lung cancer. Both conserved end residues are trimmed from each CDR3. A row's size may be missing; if present it is once, few, many or a size class.

v_call	clone_size	j_call	cdr3_aa
TRBV27	medium-sized	TRBJ1-6	ASTYGQARSPLH
TRBV19	-	TRBJ1-5	ASSISRAQPQH
TRBV10-1	-	TRBJ2-2	ASSPGAGELF
TRBV7-6	large	TRBJ2-7	ASSLGAYYEQY
TRBV4-3	-	TRBJ2-3	ASSQGSGGLTDTQY
TRBV7-2	once	TRBJ1-2	ASSPTGGYGYT
TRBV10-3	-	TRBJ1-1	AMGTGLNTEAF
TRBV5-1	-	TRBJ2-7	ASGTGDSYEQY
TRBV5-4	-	TRBJ2-5	ASSLAGFVGGQETQY
TRBV11-2	few	TRBJ1-2	ASSPGQDYGYT
TRBV27	-	TRBJ2-5	ASSRSGPETQY
TRBV18	-	TRBJ2-7	ASSIGQGVPYEQY
TRBV6-4	-	TRBJ2-7	ASDVRGQY
TRBV6-5	-	TRBJ1-1	ASSYSLEMNTEAF
TRBV19	-	TRBJ1-5	ASVGTGGVYQPQH
TRBV27	-	TRBJ2-3	ASSPTQEDTQY
TRBV7-9	-	TRBJ2-3	ASSSHRSTDTQY
TRBV6-1	-	TRBJ2-1	ASSEPTSGSYNEQF
TRBV7-2	-	TRBJ1-2	ASSLVVPNGYT
TRBV5-4	-	TRBJ1-1	ASSVGQGVLRGTEAF
TRBV5-6	-	TRBJ1-4	ASSLGPQSTNEKLF
TRBV6-6	-	TRBJ2-5	ASSTTRQFQETQY
TRBV7-9	-	TRBJ2-5	ASSLGTGRTETQY
TRBV4-3	once	TRBJ2-3	ASSHVTGITDTQY
TRBV27	few	TRBJ2-5	ASSLGGGAGQETQY
TRBV5-4	-	TRBJ2-3	ASSSGTSRVVADTQY